A single sample is the source of the 9 T cell receptor beta chains below, sequenced in a study of Ad26.COV2.S vaccination and SARS-CoV-2 variants. The treatment here: some 20 received Ad26.COV2.S at low or high dose, single or two shots; roughly five received placebo; per-sample allocation not given. Sampling happened 63 days after the first vaccine or placebo injection. Profiled with immunoSEQ multiplex PCR; TCRdb holds only in-frame clones, not every one. Of roughly 400,000 clones in the sample, 90% were seen once. Sequencing used peripheral blood, obtained in a trial of Ad26.COV2.S vaccine versus placebo. These receptors were obtained from a person aged 18-65 years who received the Ad26.COV2.S COVID-19 vaccine or a placebo.

The rearrangement links TRBV9 to TRBJ2-2; D is unclear. CDR1 and CDR2 (germline): SGDLS, YYNGEE. The CDR3 loop spans 12 amino acids. V gave up 5 bases and J gave up 3 bases, with 5 bases separating them. DNA of the CDR3: TGTGCCAGCAGTGGGGACACCGGGGAGCTGTTTTTT. Encoded protein: CASSGDTGELFF.

The chain combines TRBV29-1 with TRBJ2-1; 7 bases align to TRBD2. The CDR3 sequence is 13 residues long. Germline values: CDR1 SQVTM, CDR2 ANQGSEA. The CDR3 sequence: CVGGGRVYNEQFF. For the CDR3, the DNA is TGCGTGGGAGGCGGGAGAGTCTACAATGAGCAGTTCTTC.

This chain connects TRBV5-1 to TRBJ2-2; TRBD1 is a possible D gene (6 bases). CDR1 SGHRS and CDR2 YFSETQ come from the germline V gene. The V gene lost 6 bases and the J gene lost 6 bases, with 12 bases spanning the gap. This CDR3 has 13 amino acids. The CDR3, as DNA: TGCGCCAGCAACCTACAGGGTTCCGGGGAGCTGTTTTTT. It specifies CASNLQGSGELFF.

The chain uses TRBV19 and TRBJ2-7; D possibly matches TRBD1 or TRBD2 (5 bases each). The CDR3 totals 16 residues. Germline CDR1 LNHDA, CDR2 SQIVND (reference sequence). Trimming removed 9 bases at V and 2 bases at J, with 23 bases between. In nucleotides, the CDR3 is TGTGCCAGCTTTGGGGTTTTCCGGGACCGACCCTACGAGCAGTACTTC. It is translated as CASFGVFRDRPYEQYF.

CDR3 amino acids: CASSIRTPQETQYF. In DNA, the CDR3 is TGTGCCAGTAGTATAAGGACGCCTCAAGAGACCCAGTACTTC. V and J are TRBV19 and TRBJ2-5, with no clear D. V was trimmed by 2 bases and J by 2 bases, leaving 9 bases between them. The CDR3 totals 14 residues. Germline V CDR1 and CDR2: LNHDA, SQIVND (reference sequence). The entire variable domain, with the rest obtained from reference TRBV19 and TRBJ2-5, is as follows: DGGITQSPKYLFRKEGQNVTLSCEQNLNHDAMYWYRQDPGQGLRLIYYSQIVNDFQKGDIAEGYSVSREKKESFPLTVTSAQKNPTAFYLCASSIRTPQETQYFGPGTRLLVL.

The CDR3 protein is CASSYSGQLSPLHF. CDR3 bases: TGTGCCAGCAGTTACTCCGGACAGCTTTCACCCCTCCACTTT. This chain connects TRBV6-5 to TRBJ1-6, with TRBD1 as a possible D gene (6 bases). Trimming took off 0 bases at V and 9 bases at J, with 9 bases between the two ends. Germline CDR1 reads MNHEY; CDR2 reads SVGAGI. This CDR3 contains 14 residues.

This chain uses TRBV6-2 or TRBV6-3 with TRBJ2-7; 9 nucleotides match TRBD2. V dropped 4 bases and J dropped 1; count of bases not matched to a gene: 2. This CDR3 comprises 14 residues. The germline V gene has CDR1 MNHEY and CDR2 SVGEGT. In DNA form, the CDR3 reads TGTGCCAGCAGTTCGAGCGGGAGGTCCTACGAGCAGTACTTC. Translating gives CASSSSGRSYEQYF.

The chain is built from TRBV21-1 and TRBJ1-6. TRBV21-1 is annotated as a pseudogene. The CDR3 has 15 residues. This CDR3 is CASALESSYNSPLHF. The CDR3 nucleotides are TGTGCCAGTGCGCTCGAGAGCTCCTATAATTCACCCCTCCACTTT.

The chain combines TRBV29-1 with TRBJ2-1; D gene unclear. This CDR3 has 16 residues. Trimming pared 4 bases from V and 1 base from J, leaving 17 bases between. CDR1 is SQVTM, CDR2 ANQGSEA, per germline. The CDR3 reads CSVGEARPRSYNEQFF. The CDR3 nucleotides read TGCAGCGTTGGAGAGGCTAGACCCAGGTCCTACAATGAGCAGTTCTTC.